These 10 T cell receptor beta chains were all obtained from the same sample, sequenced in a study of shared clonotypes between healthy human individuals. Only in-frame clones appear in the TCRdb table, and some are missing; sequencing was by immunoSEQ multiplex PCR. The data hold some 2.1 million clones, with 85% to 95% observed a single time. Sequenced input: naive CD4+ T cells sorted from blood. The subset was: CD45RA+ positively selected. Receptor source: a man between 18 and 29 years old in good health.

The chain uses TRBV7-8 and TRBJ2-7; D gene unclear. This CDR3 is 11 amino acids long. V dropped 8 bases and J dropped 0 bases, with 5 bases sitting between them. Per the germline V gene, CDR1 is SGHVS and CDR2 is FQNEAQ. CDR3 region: CASGHSYEQYF. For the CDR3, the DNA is TGTGCCAGCGGCCACTCCTACGAGCAGTACTTC.

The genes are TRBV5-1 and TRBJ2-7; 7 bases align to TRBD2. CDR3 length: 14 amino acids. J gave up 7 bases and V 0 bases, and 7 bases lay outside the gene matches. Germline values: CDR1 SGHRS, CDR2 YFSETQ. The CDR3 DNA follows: TGCGCCAGCAGCTTGGGCGGGGGACGAGAGGAGCAGTACTTC. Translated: CASSLGGGREEQYF. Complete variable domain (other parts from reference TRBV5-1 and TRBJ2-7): KAGVTQTPRYLIKTRGQQVTLSCSPISGHRSVSWYQQTPGQGLQFLFEYFSETQRNKGNFPGRFSGRQFSNSRSEMNVSTLELGDSALYLCASSLGGGREEQYFGPGTRLTVT.

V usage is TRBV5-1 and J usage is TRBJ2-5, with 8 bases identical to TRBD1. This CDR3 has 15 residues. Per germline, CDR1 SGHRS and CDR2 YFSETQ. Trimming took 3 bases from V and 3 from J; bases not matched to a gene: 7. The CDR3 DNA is TGCGCCAGCAGCTCTGGACAGGGTAGGGAAGAGACCCAGTACTTC. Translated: CASSSGQGREETQYF.

The CDR3 DNA reads TGTGCCAGCCGGGACTCAGCGGAGGAGCAGTACTTC. Protein sequence: CASRDSAEEQYF. The gene calls are TRBV19 and TRBJ2-7; possible D gene TRBD2, 6 bases. In germline, CDR1 is LNHDA, CDR2 SQIVND (reference sequence). CDR3 length: 12 residues. Trimming removed 9 bases at V and 7 bases at J, with 16 bases between.

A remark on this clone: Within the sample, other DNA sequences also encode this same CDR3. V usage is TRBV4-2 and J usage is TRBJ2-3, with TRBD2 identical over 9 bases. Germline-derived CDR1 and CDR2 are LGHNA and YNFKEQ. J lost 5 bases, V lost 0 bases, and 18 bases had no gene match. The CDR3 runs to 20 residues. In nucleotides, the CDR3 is TGTGCCAGCAGCCAAGATCTAATAACGGGTAGCGGGAGTTCTAAAGATACGCAGTATTTT. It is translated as CASSQDLITGSGSSKDTQYF.

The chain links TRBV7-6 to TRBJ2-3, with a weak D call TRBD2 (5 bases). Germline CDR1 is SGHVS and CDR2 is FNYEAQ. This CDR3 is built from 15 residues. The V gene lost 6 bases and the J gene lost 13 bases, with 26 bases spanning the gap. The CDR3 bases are TGTGCCAGCAGTCCCGCGGTAGCCGGGAAGGCACTGGAGTATTTT. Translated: CASSPAVAGKALEYF.

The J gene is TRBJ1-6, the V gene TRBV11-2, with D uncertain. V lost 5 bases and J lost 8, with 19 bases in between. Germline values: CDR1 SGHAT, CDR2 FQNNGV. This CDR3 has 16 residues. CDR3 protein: CASSLHRGTAYSPLHF. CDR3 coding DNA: TGTGCCAGCAGCCTCCATCGTGGAACAGCTTATTCACCCCTCCACTTT.

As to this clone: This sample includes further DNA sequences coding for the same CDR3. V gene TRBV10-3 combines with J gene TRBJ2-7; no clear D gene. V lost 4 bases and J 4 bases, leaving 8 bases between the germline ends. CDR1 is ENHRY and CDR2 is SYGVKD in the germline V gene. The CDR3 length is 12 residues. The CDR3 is CAISGTAYEQYF. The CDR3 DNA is TGTGCCATCAGTGGGACGGCTTACGAGCAGTACTTC.

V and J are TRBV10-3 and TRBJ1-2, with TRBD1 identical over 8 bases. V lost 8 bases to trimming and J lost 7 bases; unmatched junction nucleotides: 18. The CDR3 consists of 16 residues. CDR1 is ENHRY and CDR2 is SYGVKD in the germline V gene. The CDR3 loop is CAIGSEGGQAGRGYTF. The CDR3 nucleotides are TGTGCCATCGGTAGCGAAGGGGGACAGGCGGGTCGTGGCTACACCTTC.

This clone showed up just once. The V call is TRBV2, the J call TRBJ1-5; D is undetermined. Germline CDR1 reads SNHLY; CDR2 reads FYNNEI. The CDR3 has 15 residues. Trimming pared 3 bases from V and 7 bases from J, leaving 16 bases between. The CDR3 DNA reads TGTGCCAGCAGTGAGTTTCTAGGTGTAGGGCAGCCCCAGCATTTT. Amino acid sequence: CASSEFLGVGQPQHF.